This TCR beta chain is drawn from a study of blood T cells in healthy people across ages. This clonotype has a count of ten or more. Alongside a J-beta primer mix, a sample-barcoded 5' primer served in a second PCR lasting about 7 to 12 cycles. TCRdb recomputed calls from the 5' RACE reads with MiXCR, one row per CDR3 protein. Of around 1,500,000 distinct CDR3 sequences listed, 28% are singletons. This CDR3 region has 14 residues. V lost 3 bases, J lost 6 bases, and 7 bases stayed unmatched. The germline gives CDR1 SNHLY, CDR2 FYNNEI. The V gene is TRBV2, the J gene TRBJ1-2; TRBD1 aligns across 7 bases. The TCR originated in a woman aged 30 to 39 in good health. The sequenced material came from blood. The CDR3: CASSDRRRGHGYTF. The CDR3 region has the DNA TGTGCCAGCAGTGATCGGCGGAGGGGGCATGGCTACACCTTC.